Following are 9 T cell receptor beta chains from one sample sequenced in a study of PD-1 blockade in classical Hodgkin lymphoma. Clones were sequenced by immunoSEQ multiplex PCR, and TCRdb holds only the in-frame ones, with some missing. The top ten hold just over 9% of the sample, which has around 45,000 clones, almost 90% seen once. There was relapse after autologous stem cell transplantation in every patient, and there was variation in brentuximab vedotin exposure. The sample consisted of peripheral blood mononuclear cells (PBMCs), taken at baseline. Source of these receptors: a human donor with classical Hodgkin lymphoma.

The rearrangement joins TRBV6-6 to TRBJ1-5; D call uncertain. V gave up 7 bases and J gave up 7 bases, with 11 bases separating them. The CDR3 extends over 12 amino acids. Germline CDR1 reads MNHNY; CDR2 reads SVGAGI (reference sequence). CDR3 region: CASTDTGQPQHF. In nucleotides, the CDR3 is TGTGCCAGCACCGATACGGGGCAGCCCCAGCATTTT.

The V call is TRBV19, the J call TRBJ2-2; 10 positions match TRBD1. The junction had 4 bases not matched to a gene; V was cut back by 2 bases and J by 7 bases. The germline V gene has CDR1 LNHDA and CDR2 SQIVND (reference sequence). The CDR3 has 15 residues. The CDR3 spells CASSIRQGAIGELFF. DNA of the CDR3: TGTGCCAGTAGTATACGACAGGGGGCTATCGGGGAGCTGTTTTTT.

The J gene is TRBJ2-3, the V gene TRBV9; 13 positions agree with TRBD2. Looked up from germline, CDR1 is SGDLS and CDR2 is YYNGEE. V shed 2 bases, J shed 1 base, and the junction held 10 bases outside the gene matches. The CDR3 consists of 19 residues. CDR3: CASSVQPEGLAGGTDTQYF. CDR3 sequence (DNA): TGTGCCAGCAGCGTCCAACCCGAAGGACTAGCGGGAGGCACAGATACGCAGTATTTT. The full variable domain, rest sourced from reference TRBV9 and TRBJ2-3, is DSGVTQTPKHLITATGQRVTLRCSPRSGDLSVYWYQQSLDQGLQFLIQYYNGEERAKGNILERFSAQQFPDLHSELNLSSLELGDSALYFCASSVQPEGLAGGTDTQYFGPGTRLTVL.

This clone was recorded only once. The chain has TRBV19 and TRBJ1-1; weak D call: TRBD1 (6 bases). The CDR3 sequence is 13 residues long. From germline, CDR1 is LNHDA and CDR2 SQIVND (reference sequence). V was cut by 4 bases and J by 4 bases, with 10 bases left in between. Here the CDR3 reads CASSTRGLTEAFF. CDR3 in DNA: TGTGCCAGTAGTACCAGGGGTCTCACTGAAGCTTTCTTT.

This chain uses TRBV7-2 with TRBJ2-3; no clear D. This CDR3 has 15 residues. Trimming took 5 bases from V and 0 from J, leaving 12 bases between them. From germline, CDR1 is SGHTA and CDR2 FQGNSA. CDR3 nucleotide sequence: TGTGCCAGCAGCCGTCTAGAAAGGAGCACAGATACGCAGTATTTT. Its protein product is CASSRLERSTDTQYF.

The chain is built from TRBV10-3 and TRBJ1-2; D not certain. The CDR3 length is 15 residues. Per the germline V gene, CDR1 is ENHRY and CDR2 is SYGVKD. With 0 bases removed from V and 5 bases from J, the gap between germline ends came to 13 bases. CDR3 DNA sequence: TGTGCCATCAGTGAGTCGTGGACCCAGAGGTATGGCTACACCTTC. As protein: CAISESWTQRYGYTF.

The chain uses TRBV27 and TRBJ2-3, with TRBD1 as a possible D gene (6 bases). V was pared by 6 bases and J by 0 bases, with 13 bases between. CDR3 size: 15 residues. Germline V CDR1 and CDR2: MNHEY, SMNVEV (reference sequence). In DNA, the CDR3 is TGTGCCAGCAGCGAGGACAGTCCGAGCACAGATACGCAGTATTTT. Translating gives CASSEDSPSTDTQYF.

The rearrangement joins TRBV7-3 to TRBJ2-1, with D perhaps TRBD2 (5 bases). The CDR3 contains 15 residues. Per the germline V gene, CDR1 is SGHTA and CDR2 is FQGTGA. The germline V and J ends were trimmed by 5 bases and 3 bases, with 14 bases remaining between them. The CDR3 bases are TGTGCCAGCAGCCCCCTAGCAAAGGGCTACAATGAGCAGTTCTTC. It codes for CASSPLAKGYNEQFF.

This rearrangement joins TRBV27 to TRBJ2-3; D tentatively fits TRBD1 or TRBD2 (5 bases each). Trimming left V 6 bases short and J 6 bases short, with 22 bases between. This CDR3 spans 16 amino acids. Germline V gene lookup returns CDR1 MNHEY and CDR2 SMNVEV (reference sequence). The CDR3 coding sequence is TGTGCCAGCAGCCCAGGCGGCCAGGGAGCTGGTGATACGCAGTATTTT. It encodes CASSPGGQGAGDTQYF.